This T cell receptor (beta chain) was identified in a study of T cell clonality in common variable immunodeficiency. General study findings and limits: Reportedly, TCR beta sequences from common variable immunodeficiency showed fewer deletions and N-nucleotide insertions.

Produced via immunoSEQ multiplex PCR; TCRdb's table is partial and in-frame only. This sample carries about 33,000 clones, none of them present only once. In germline, CDR1 is LNHDA, CDR2 SQIVND (reference sequence). V lost 5 bases and J lost 0, with 10 bases in between. The CDR3 extends over 14 amino acids. Notes on this clone: Its cognate antigen is unknown. The sequence runs out 3 residues before the end of the CDR3; the remainder is reconstructed from the germline J gene.

CVID subjects were neither ill nor on immunomodulatory or immunosuppressive medication at sampling. Sequencing was carried out using peripheral blood mononuclear cells. The receptor was derived from a human donor with common variable immunodeficiency. The gene calls are TRBV19 and TRBJ1-2; D uncertain. The CDR3 loop is CASSPLQTNYGYTF. The sequenced CDR3 bases are TGTGCCAGTAGTCCCCTCCAGACTAACTATGGC.